The sequence of this T cell receptor (beta chain) was determined in a study of cytomegalovirus exposure and HLA in healthy donors. The study's findings and limits: According to a later analysis, donors in an Asian-associated ancestry cluster reportedly had fewer N-insertions than the roughly 640-donor mean.

PCR amplification relied on 60 Vbeta primers (plus 13 Jbeta primers). Produced via immunoSEQ multiplex PCR; TCRdb's table is partial and in-frame only. The sample consists of around 130,000 clones, about 78% of them appearing once. CDR3 length: 16 amino acids. The germline V gene encodes CDR1 GTSNPN and CDR2 SVGIG (reference sequence). The V end lost 0 bases, the J end lost 0 bases, and 15 bases lay between the germline ends. This clone was seen just once. What it recognizes is unknown. The sequencing sample was made of PBMCs. This sequence was found in a human donor in good health. The V and J genes are TRBV30 and TRBJ2-7, with D unresolved. The CDR3 DNA follows: TGTGCCTGGAGTGTACTACCGTTCTTGGGCTCCTACGAGCAGTACTTC. Its protein is CAWSVLPFLGSYEQYF.